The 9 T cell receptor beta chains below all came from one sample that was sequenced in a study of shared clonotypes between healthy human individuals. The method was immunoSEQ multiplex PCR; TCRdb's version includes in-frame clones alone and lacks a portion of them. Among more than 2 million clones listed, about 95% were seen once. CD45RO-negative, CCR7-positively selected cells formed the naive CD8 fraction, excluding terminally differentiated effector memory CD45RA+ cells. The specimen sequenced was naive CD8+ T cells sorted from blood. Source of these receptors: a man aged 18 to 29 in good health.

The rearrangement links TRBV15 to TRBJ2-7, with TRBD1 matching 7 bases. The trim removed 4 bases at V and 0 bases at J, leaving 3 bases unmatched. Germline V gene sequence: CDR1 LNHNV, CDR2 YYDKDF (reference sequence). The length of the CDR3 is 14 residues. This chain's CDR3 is CATSNRGISYEQYF. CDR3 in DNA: TGTGCCACCAGCAACAGGGGAATCTCCTACGAGCAGTACTTC.

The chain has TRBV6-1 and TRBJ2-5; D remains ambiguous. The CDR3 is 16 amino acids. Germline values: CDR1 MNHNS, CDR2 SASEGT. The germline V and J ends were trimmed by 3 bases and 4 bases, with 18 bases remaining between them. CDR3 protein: CASSDSPGPVGETQYF. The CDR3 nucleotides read TGTGCCAGCAGTGATTCACCGGGCCCTGTGGGAGAGACCCAGTACTTC.

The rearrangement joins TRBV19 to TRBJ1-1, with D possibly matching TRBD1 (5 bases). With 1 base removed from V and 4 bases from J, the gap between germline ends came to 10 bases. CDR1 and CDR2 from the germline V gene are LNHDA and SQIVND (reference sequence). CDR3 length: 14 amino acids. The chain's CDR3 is CASSIVEGVTEAFF. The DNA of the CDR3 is TGTGCCAGTAGTATAGTGGAAGGGGTCACTGAAGCTTTCTTT.

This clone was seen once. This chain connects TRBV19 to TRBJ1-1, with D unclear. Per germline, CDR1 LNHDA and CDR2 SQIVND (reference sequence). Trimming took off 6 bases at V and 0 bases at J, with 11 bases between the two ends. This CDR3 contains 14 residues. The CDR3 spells CASSARTMNTEAFF. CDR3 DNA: TGTGCCAGTAGCGCCAGGACCATGAACACTGAAGCTTTCTTT.

CDR3 DNA sequence: TGTGCCAGCAGCCCCCTAAATAAGCCAGATACGCAGTATTTT. Amino acids: CASSPLNKPDTQYF. V and J are TRBV5-4 and TRBJ2-3; no clear D. The V and J ends lost 4 bases and 4 bases respectively, with 13 bases between them. The CDR3 contains 14 residues. Germline V gives CDR1 SGHNT, CDR2 YYREEE (reference sequence).

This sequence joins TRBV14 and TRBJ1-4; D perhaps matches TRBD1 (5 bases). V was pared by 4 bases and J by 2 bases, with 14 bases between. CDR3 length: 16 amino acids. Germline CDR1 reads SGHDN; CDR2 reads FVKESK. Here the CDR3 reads CASSRGAFRTNEKLFF. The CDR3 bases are TGTGCCAGCAGCCGTGGGGCATTCCGGACTAATGAAAAACTGTTTTTT. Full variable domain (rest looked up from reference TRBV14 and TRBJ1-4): EAGVTQFPSHSVIEKGQTVTLRCDPISGHDNLYWYRRVMGKEIKFLLHFVKESKQDESGMPNNRFLAERTGGTYSTLKVQPAELEDSGVYFCASSRGAFRTNEKLFFGSGTQLSVL.

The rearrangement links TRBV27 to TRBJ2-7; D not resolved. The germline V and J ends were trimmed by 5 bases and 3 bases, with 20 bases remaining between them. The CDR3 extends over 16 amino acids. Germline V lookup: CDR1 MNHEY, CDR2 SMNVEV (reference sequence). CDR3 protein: CASSKIGPLSDYEQYF. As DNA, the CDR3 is TGTGCCAGCAGTAAGATAGGACCGCTCAGTGACTACGAGCAGTACTTC.

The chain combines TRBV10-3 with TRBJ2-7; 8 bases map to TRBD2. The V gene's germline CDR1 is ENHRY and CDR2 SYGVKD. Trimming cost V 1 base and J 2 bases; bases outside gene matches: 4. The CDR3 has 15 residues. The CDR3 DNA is TGTGCCATCAGTGAGTTCAAGCGGGGGACCTACGAGCAGTACTTC. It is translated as CAISEFKRGTYEQYF.

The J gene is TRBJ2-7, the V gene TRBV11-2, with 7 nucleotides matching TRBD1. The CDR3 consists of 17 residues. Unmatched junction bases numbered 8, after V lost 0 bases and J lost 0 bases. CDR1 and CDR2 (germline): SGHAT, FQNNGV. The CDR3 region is CASSLDPGQEDSYEQYF. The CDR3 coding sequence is TGTGCCAGCAGCTTAGACCCCGGACAGGAGGACTCCTACGAGCAGTACTTC.